This paragraph reports one T cell receptor (beta chain). There is no known antigen for this receptor. No much larger clone exists at a distance of one base, and base qualities are not known. Using the deep immunoSEQ assay, multiplex PCR amplified TCR CDR3 regions from genomic DNA. For each cell subset, the extracted genomic DNA was distributed evenly across all wells of several immunoSEQ 96-well plates, and each plate served as one replicate. Each replicate PCR for sorted subsets received around 210 ng genomic DNA, equal to about 29,000 T cell genomes. Purified libraries were measured with a Qubit 3.0 fluorometer, size-checked on a Bioanalyzer 2100, and measured again with the KAPA Library Quantification kit. Every immunoSEQ 96-well plate was sequenced on a dedicated single-read 150-cycle Illumina NextSeq 550 flow cell. As for the authors' bioinformatics: The immunoSEQ output contained only junctional sequences without quality scores, so filtering could not match that applied to full-length reads. Sequences were annotated with PyIR, a Python wrapper for IgBLAST v1.9, using IMGT germline references to assign V/J genes and CDR3. Any read was removed if the V/J assignment was weak (E-value above 1e-6), the CDR3 was missing, or the read contained stop codons, out-of-frame junctions, or ambiguous translated residues. A V3J clonotype was defined by an identical inferred V gene, J gene, and CDR3 amino acid sequence. The percentage overlap between two repertoires was calculated by dividing the number of shared unique clonotypes by the size of the smaller repertoire. Richness of each repertoire was evaluated using RTK rarefaction, the Chao1 estimator, and Recon v2.1 estimates of unobserved clonotypes. Generation probabilities were computed with OLGA for all TCRbeta clonotypes obtained by the gDNA method from a handful of donors. Not all clones reach the TCRdb copy of this immuneACCESS table, which keeps in-frame sequences only. Checked studies attribute under half of the gap to unresolved V genes and leave the rest unexplained. From that table come the V and J calls and clone size; the DNA was used to work out D and trimming. The sample table holds 600,000 to 700,000 clones, of which more than 70% were seen once. The biggest ten clones account for around 2% of the sample.

The data were obtained in a study of shared clonotypes between healthy human individuals (dated by TCRdb to 2020 to 2021). About the study as a whole: A couple of women and a few men aged 18 to 49 years were included in the cohort. To estimate repertoire size and how much clonotype sharing occurs between individuals, the study deeply sequenced the blood TCR repertoires of five healthy adults. To increase sequencing depth and limit assay-specific biases, TCR repertoire library preparation and sequencing were carried out by different laboratories using diverse techniques. For each donor, CD4 naive and CD4 memory were each run on three plates, CD8 naive on two plates, and CD8 memory on one plate. Each donor's leukapheresis produced roughly between roughly 0.9 and 9 billion PBMCs.

The donors were healthy, HIV-negative adults who had no recently reported acute infections or vaccinations. Every donor was a Caucasian adult residing in Nashville, Tennessee, USA. CD4+ T cells were enriched by magnetic negative selection; naive cells were then positively selected on CD45RA, and the negative fraction formed the memory subset. After blood collection by leukapheresis, PBMCs were isolated using Ficoll-Histopaque density gradient centrifugation and then cryopreserved in the vapor phase of liquid nitrogen. Purity and quantity of every magnetically sorted T cell population were checked by analytical flow cytometry. From each sorted fraction, genomic DNA was isolated and quantified by UV absorbance on a Nanodrop 2000c. The CDR3 has 13 amino acids, counting the end cysteine and phenylalanine. CDR3 DNA is the only sequence kept; it has 39 bases, read in frame from the first base. CDR1 and CDR2, per the germline V gene, are KGHSH and LQKENI. V was cut back by 3 bases and J by 6 bases, leaving a gap of 12 bases between them.

Overall results and qualifications from the work: Because the study included a small number of donors, the genetic and exposure-history diversity represented was limited. Rarefaction of sorted-subset datasets indicated incomplete sequencing despite the large sequencing depth. Larger estimated clonotype richness was generally found for naive subsets than for memory subsets. Compared with non-shared clonotypes, clonotypes shared by all four sorted-subset donors had higher generation probabilities. Sampling was restricted to blood, and TCR repertoires in tissues likely differ from the TCR repertoires found in blood. When a few donors were compared, the shared fraction of clonotypes was around 5% for naive CD4, less than 4% for naive CD8, more than 2% for memory CD4, and 0.3% to 0.5% for memory CD8. Pairwise subsampling led to the expectation that sequencing depth would affect the degree of clonotype sharing among donors.

What was sequenced was memory CD4+ T cells sorted from blood. The cell subset or site label corresponds to: CD45RA-negative fraction. The V and J segments used are TRBV18 and TRBJ2-7; no D gene call is confident. The sequence was collected from a woman aged 30 to 39 in good health. The CDR3: CASSPSPGTEQYF. The base sequence is TGTGCCAGCTCACCCTCCCCCGGTACCGAGCAGTACTTC.